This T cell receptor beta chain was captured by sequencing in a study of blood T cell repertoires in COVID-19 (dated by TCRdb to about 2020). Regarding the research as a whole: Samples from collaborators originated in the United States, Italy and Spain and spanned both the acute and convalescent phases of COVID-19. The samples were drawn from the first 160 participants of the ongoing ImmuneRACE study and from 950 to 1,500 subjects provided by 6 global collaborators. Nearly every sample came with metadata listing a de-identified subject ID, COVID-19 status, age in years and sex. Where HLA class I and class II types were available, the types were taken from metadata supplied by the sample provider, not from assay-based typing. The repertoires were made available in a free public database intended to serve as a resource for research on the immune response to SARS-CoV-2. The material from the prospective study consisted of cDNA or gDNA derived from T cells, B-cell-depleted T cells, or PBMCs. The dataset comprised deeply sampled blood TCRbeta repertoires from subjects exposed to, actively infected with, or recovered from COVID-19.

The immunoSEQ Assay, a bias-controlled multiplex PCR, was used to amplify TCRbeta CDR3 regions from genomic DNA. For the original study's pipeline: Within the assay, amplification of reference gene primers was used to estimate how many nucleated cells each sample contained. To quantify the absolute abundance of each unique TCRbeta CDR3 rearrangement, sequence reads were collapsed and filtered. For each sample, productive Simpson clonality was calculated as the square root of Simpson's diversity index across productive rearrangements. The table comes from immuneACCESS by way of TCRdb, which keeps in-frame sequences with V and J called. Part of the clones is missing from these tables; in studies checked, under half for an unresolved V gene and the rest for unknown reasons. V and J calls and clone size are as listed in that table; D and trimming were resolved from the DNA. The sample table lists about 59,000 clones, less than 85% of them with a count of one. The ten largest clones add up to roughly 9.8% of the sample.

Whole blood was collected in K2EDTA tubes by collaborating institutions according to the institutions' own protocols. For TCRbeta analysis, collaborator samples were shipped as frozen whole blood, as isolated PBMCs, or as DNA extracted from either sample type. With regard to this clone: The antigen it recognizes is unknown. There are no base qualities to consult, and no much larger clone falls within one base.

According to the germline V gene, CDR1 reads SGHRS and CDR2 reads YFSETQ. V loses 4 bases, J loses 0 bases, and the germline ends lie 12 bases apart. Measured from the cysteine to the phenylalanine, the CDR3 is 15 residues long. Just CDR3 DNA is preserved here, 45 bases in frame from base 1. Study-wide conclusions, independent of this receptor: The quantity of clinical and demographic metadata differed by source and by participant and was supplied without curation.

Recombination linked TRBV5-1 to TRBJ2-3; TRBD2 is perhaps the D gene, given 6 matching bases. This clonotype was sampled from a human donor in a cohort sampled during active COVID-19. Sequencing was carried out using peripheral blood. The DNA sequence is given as TGCGCCAGCAGCGACCGGGACTCTAGCACAGATACGCAGTATTTT. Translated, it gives CASSDRDSSTDTQYF.